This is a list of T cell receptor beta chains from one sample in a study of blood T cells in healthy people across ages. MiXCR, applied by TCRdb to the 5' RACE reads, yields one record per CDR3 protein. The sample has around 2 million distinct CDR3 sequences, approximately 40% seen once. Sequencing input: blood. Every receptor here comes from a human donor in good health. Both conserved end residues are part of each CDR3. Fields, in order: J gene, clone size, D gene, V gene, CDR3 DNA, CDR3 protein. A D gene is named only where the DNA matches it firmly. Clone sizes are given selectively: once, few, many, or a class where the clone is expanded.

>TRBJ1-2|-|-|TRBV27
TGTGCCAGCAGTTTGTCCGGGAATAACTATGGCTACACCTTC
CASSLSGNNYGYTF
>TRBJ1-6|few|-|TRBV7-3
TGTGCCAGCAGCCTAGGGGTTTATAATTCACCCCTCCACTTT
CASSLGVYNSPLHF
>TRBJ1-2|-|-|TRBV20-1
TGCAGTGCTAGAGCAGTCACTAACTATGGCTACACCTTC
CSARAVTNYGYTF
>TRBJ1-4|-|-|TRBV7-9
TGTGCCAGCAGCCCTGACAAACTAGGAGAAAAACTGTTTTTT
CASSPDKLGEKLFF
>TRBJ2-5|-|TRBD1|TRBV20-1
TGCAGTGCTTGCAATACCGGGACAGGGGGCTGGGAGACCCAGTACTTC
CSACNTGTGGWETQYF
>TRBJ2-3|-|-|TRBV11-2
TGTGCCAGCACCCCGATCACCAGTAAGCAGTATTTT
CASTPITSKQYF
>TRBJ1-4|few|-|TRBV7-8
TGTGCCAGCAGCTTAGGAGTAACTAATGAAAAACTGTTTTTT
CASSLGVTNEKLFF
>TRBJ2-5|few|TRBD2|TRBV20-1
TGCAGTGCTAGAGATATAGCGGGGGGGCATGAGGAGCAGTACTTC
CSARDIAGGHEEQYF
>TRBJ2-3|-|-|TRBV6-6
TGTGCCAGCAGTTATGGAGACAGACCTGCTAGCACAGATACGCAGTATTTT
CASSYGDRPASTDTQYF
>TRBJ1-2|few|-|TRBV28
TGTGCCAGCAGTTTAGAGGGAGATCCTAACTATGGCTACACCTTC
CASSLEGDPNYGYTF
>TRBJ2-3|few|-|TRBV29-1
TGCAGCGTCGGGAAGAAGGAAGATACGCAGTATTTT
CSVGKKEDTQYF
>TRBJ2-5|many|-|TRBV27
TGTGCCAGCAGTTTCTCGTACCAAGAGACCCAGTACTTC
CASSFSYQETQYF
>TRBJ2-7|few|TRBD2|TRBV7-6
TGTGCCAGCAGCAGGACTAGCGGGGGGACCGAGCAGTACTTC
CASSRTSGGTEQYF
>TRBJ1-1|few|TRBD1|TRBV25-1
TGTGCCAGCAGTGAATGGTACAGGGGGAACACTGAAGCTTTCTTT
CASSEWYRGNTEAFF
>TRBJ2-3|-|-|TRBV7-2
TGTGCCAGCAGCTTAGCGCCGGCAGGGGTGGGGGGCGCGTCTGATACGCAGTATTTT
CASSLAPAGVGGASDTQYF
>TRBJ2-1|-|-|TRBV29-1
TGCAGCGTTGAATCGACTAGTTTTTTTCACAATGAGCAGTTCTTC
CSVESTSFFHNEQFF
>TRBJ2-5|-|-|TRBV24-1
TGTGCCACCAGTGACGACAGGATAGTGGAGACCCAGTACTTC
CATSDDRIVETQYF
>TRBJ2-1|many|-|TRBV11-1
TGTGCCAGCAGCTACGACTGGCAGGCCGAGCAGTTCTTC
CASSYDWQAEQFF
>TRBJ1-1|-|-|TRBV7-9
TGTGCCAGCAGCCAAAATGGCCGGACTGAAGCTTTCTTT
CASSQNGRTEAFF
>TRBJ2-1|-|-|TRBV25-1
TGTGCCAGCTGGGGCTTATTCAATGAGCAGTTCTTC
CASWGLFNEQFF
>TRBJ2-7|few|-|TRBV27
TGTGCCAGCAGTTTACAGGGGGAGGACTACGAGCAGTACTTC
CASSLQGEDYEQYF
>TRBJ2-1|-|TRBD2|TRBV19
TGTGCCAGCGGTAGCGGGGTGGGGAATGAGCAGTTCTTC
CASGSGVGNEQFF
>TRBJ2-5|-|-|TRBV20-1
TGCAGTGCTAGGAACAGTGACCAAGAGACCCAGTACTTC
CSARNSDQETQYF
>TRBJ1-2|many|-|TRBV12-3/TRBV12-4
TGTGCCAGCACCCTAGGGCGACAGAGCCCCCATAGAGAGGGCTACACCTTC
CASTLGRQSPHREGYTF
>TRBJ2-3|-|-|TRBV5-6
TGTGCCAGCAGCTCTAGCGCGACTAGCACAGATACGCAGTATTTT
CASSSSATSTDTQYF
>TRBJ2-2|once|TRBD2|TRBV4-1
TGCGCCAGCAGCCTCCGACTAGCGGGGGCCGATCGGACCGGGGAGCTGTTTTTT
CASSLRLAGADRTGELFF
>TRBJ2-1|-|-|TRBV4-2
TGTGCCAGCAGCCACCTCACCGGGAGCTCCTACAATGAGCAGTTCTTC
CASSHLTGSSYNEQFF
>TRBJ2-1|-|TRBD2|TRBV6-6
TGTGCCAGCATCGGGGCTAGCGGGGAGGGGAAGACCCAGTTCTTC
CASIGASGEGKTQFF
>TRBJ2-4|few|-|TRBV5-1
TGCGCCAGCAGCTGGGGCAACCTAGCCAAAAGCATTCAGTACTTC
CASSWGNLAKSIQYF
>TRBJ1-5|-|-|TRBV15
TGTGCCACCAGCAGAGATACTCTTCGGGGGACCCAGCATTTT
CATSRDTLRGTQHF
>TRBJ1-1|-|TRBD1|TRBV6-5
TGTGCCAGCAGTGTGGACAGGGCAGTCAAAGCTTTCTTT
CASSVDRAVKAFF
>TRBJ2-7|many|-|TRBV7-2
TGTGCCAGCAGCCCACCTCTACACTACGAGCAGTACTTC
CASSPPLHYEQYF
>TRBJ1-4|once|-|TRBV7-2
TGTGCCAGCAGCTACCTTTGGGATGAAAAACTGTTTTTT
CASSYLWDEKLFF
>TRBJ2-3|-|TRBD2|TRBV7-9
TGTGCCAGCAGCTTATGGGCTAGCGGGGGGGCACGGACAGATACGCAGTATTTT
CASSLWASGGARTDTQYF
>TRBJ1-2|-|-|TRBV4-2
TGTGCCAGCAGCTTCCGGGAGGTGGACCGCCCAAACTATGGCTACACCTTC
CASSFREVDRPNYGYTF
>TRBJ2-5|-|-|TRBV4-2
TGTGCCAGCAGCCAGGCCCGTACCCAAGAGACCCAGTACTTC
CASSQARTQETQYF
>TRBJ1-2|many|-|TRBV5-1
TGTGCCAGCAGCTTAGTGTCAGACTATGGCTACACCTTC
CASSLVSDYGYTF
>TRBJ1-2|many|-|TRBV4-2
TGTGCCAGCAGCCAAGGGGTCTTCGGCTACACCTTC
CASSQGVFGYTF
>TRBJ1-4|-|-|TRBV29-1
TGCAGCGTGGCAGGGACGGCCATGGGGTTTTTT
CSVAGTAMGFF
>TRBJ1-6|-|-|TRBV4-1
TGCGCCAGCAGCCAAGATGCGGGTTCACCCCTCCACTTT
CASSQDAGSPLHF
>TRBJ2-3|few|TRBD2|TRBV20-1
TGCAGTGGACTAGCGGGGACACCCCAGTATTTT
CSGLAGTPQYF
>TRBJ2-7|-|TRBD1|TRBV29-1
TGCAGCGTTGAATACCGGGACAGAAACTACGAGCAGTACTTC
CSVEYRDRNYEQYF
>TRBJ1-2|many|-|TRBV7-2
TGTGCCAGCAGCTTAACGCGGACCAACTATGGCTACACCTTC
CASSLTRTNYGYTF
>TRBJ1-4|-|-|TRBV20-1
TGCAGTGCTTTGACCGTTACAACTAATGAAAAACTGTTTTTT
CSALTVTTNEKLFF
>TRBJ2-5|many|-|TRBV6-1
TGTGCCAGCAGTGAAGTGTCGAGGGGTCGAGAGACCCAGTACTTC
CASSEVSRGRETQYF
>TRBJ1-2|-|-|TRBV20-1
TGCAGTGCTAGAGTACCCAGGCAAGCTAACTATGGCTACACCTTC
CSARVPRQANYGYTF
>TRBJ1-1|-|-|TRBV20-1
TGCAGTGCTAGAGATTTTTATCGTGGGGACACTGAAGCTTTCTTT
CSARDFYRGDTEAFF
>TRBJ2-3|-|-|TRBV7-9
TGTGCCAGCAGCCGAATTTTGCTTAATACGCAGTATTTT
CASSRILLNTQYF
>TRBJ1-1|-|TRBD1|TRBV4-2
TGTGCCAGCAGCCATCGCGGGACAGAAAACACTGAAGCTTTCTTT
CASSHRGTENTEAFF
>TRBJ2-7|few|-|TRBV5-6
TGTGCCAGCATCCGGTTGGGACGGGCGGGGGAGCAGTACTTC
CASIRLGRAGEQYF
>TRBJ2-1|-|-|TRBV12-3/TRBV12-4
TGTGCCAGCAGTTTGCAGATGAACTACAATGAGCAGTTCTTC
CASSLQMNYNEQFF
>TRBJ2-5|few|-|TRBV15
TGTGCCACCAGCAGAGGTGCGGAAGAGACCCAGTACTTC
CATSRGAEETQYF
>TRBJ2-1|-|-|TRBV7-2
TGTGCCAGCAGCTTAGGAACAGTTCTCCCCGGCGATCTGTTCTTC
CASSLGTVLPGDLFF
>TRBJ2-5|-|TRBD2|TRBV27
TGTGCCAGTTCTACTAGCGGGGGTCTCCAAGAGACCCAGTACTTC
CASSTSGGLQETQYF
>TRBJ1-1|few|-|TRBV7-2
TGTGCCAGCAGCCCTCTCTGGGGTAATTTGAACACTGAAGCTTTCTTT
CASSPLWGNLNTEAFF
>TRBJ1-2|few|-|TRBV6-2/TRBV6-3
TGTGCCAGCAGTTCCGGATCAGCAACGGGCTATGGCTACACCTTC
CASSSGSATGYGYTF
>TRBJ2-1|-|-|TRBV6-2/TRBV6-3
TGTGCCAGCCGTTGGGGCGATGAGCAGTTCTTC
CASRWGDEQFF